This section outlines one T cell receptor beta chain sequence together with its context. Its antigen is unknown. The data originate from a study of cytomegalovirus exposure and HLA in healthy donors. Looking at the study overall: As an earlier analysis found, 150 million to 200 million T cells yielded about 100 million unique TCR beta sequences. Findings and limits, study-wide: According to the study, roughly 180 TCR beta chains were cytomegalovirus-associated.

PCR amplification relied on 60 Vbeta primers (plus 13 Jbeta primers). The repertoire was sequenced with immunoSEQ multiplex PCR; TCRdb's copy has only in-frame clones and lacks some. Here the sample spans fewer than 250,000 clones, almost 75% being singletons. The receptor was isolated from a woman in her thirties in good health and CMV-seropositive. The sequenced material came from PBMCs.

CDR3 nucleotide sequence: TGTGCCAGCTCACCCCGGACAGGGGTGAACACCGGGGAGCTGTTTTTT. It yields the protein CASSPRTGVNTGELFF. The J gene is TRBJ2-2, the V gene TRBV18; 9 positions match TRBD1. The CDR3 consists of 16 residues. The J segment lost 1 base and the V segment lost 3 bases, leaving 3 bases of the junction unmatched. CDR1 and CDR2 (germline): KGHSH, LQKENI.